This TCR beta chain is drawn from a study of response to subunit inactivated influenza vaccine. Trimming shortened V by 8 bases and J by 1 base, and 5 bases separated the two germline ends. Germline CDR1 reads MDHEN; CDR2 reads SYDVKM. The CDR3 spans 12 residues. Each CDR3 protein is one row after TCRdb ran MiXCR on the RT-PCR reads. Among a few hundred thousand distinct CDR3 sequences listed, around a fifth were seen once. This receptor was identified in a man aged 50-75 years who received an inactivated influenza vaccine. This sequence joins TRBV28 and TRBJ2-2; no clear D gene. The starting material was PBMCs from blood, obtained approximately 20 months after vaccination. The CDR3: CASSGNTGELFF. CDR3 bases: TGTGCCAGCTCAGGGAACACCGGGGAGCTGTTTTTT.